Presented here are 12 T cell receptor beta chains from one specimen sequenced in a study of T cells in Graves' hyperthyroidism and ophthalmopathy. The investigators amplified TCR beta CDR3 regions from RNA transcripts. TCR CDR3 underwent first-round RT-PCR with the HTBI primer set. MiXCR, run by TCRdb on the multiplex PCR reads, gives a single entry per CDR3 protein. The sample contains 300,000 to 350,000 distinct CDR3 sequences, 15% to 20% of which appear only once. Sample: blood. These receptors were taken from a woman between 45 and 60 years old with Graves' hyperthyroidism.

In this sample, this clonotype turned up many times. This chain connects TRBV6-1 to TRBJ2-7; 8 bases agree with TRBD1. CDR1 is MNHNS, CDR2 SASEGT, per germline. The V segment lost 3 bases and the J segment 2 bases; nucleotides outside the gene matches: 3. The CDR3 runs to 14 residues. In DNA form, the CDR3 reads TGTGCCAGCAGTGACAGGGGGCTAACCTACGAGCAGTACGTC. This sequence encodes CASSDRGLTYEQYV.

The chain couples TRBV2 to TRBJ1-3; D ambiguous. The CDR3 consists of 15 residues. V was trimmed by 4 bases and J by 0 bases, leaving 10 bases between them. Germline assignment: CDR1 SNHLY and CDR2 FYNNEI. The DNA of the CDR3 is TGTGCCAGCAGTGCGAGGGCCACCTCTGGAAACACCATATATTTT. This sequence encodes CASSARATSGNTIYF.

The rearrangement links TRBV20-1 to TRBJ1-5; D gene uncertain. The CDR3 consists of 13 residues. The ends were cut back, 6 bases at V and 3 bases at J, with 12 bases in the middle. From germline, CDR1 is DFQATT and CDR2 SNEGSKA (reference sequence). The CDR3 sequence is CSAPLGNNQPQHF. The CDR3 DNA reads TGCAGTGCCCCCCTAGGTAACAATCAGCCCCAGCATTTT.

The sample holds many counts of this clonotype. This rearrangement joins TRBV30 to TRBJ2-5; D is ambiguous. This CDR3 contains 11 residues. Per germline, CDR1 GTSNPN and CDR2 SVGIG (reference sequence). Trimming removed 5 bases at V and 4 bases at J, with 8 bases between. The CDR3 sequence: CAWGNGETQYF. For the CDR3, the DNA is TGTGCCTGGGGAAACGGAGAGACCCAGTACTTC. The full variable domain, completed using reference TRBV30 and TRBJ2-5, is SQTIHQWPATLVQPVGSPLSLECTVEGTSNPNLYWYRQAAGRGLQLLFYSVGIGQISSEVPQNLSASRPQDRQFILSSKKLLLSDSGFYLCAWGNGETQYFGPGTRLLVL.

There are many counts of this clonotype. This chain links TRBV5-1 with TRBJ1-2, with 9 bases lining up with TRBD1. Germline-derived CDR1 and CDR2 are SGHRS and YFSETQ. V was clipped by 3 bases and J by 2 bases; unmatched bases: 8. The CDR3 has 16 residues. In DNA form, the CDR3 reads TGCGCCAGCAGCTCCCGGGACAGGGACTTAAACTATGGCTACACCTTC. Its protein is CASSSRDRDLNYGYTF.

This clonotype was detected many times. The chain employs TRBV11-2 and TRBJ2-3; 7 positions match TRBD1. The CDR3 runs to 13 residues. The V segment lost 5 bases and the J segment 6 bases; nucleotides outside the gene matches: 5. Germline V lookup: CDR1 SGHAT, CDR2 FQNNGV. CDR3 nucleotides: TGTGCCAGCAGCCCAAACAGGGGCGATACGCAGTATTTT. It translates to CASSPNRGDTQYF.

The chain recombines TRBV7-8 with TRBJ2-5; a possible D gene is TRBD1 (6 bases). Trimming shortened V by 0 bases and J by 5 bases, and 16 bases separated the two germline ends. CDR3 length: 16 amino acids. Germline values: CDR1 SGHVS, CDR2 FQNEAQ. The CDR3 region is CASSLAWQGIRETQYF. The CDR3, as DNA: TGTGCCAGCAGCTTAGCTTGGCAGGGGATAAGGGAGACCCAGTACTTC.

This clonotype was picked up many times. The chain links TRBV2 to TRBJ1-5, with D possibly TRBD1 on 5 matching bases. From germline, CDR1 is SNHLY and CDR2 FYNNEI. The ends were cut back, 0 bases at V and 6 bases at J, with 15 bases in the middle. This CDR3 comprises 16 residues. In DNA form, the CDR3 reads TGTGCCAGCAGTGAAGCGGGAGGTCGGGGGATTCAGCCCCAGCATTTT. It encodes CASSEAGGRGIQPQHF.

This clonotype was observed at least ten times. This chain joins TRBV4-2 and TRBJ2-3; D call uncertain. The ends were cut back, 5 bases at V and 0 bases at J, with 9 bases in the middle. This CDR3 is built from 14 residues. Germline V gene lookup returns CDR1 LGHNA and CDR2 YNFKEQ. The CDR3 region has the DNA TGTGCCAGCAGCGGGTTGGCGAGCACAGATACGCAGTATTTT. Its protein is CASSGLASTDTQYF.

This chain uses TRBV6-1 with TRBJ1-2, with 10 bases identical to TRBD1. V shed 3 bases and J 4 bases; nucleotides not matched to a gene: 2. In germline, CDR1 is MNHNS, CDR2 SASEGT. The CDR3 consists of 14 residues. CDR3 coding DNA: TGTGCCAGCAGTGAGGGACAGGGGCCCTATGGCTACACCTTC. Protein sequence: CASSEGQGPYGYTF.

J is TRBJ1-5 and V is TRBV3-1; D may be TRBD1 (6 bases). Germline CDR1 and CDR2: LGHDT and YNNKEL (reference sequence). This CDR3 is built from 16 residues. V was clipped by 1 base and J by 5 bases, with 15 bases between them. This CDR3 is CASSQGYGGQYQPQHF. The CDR3 bases are TGTGCCAGCAGCCAAGGTTACGGGGGACAATATCAGCCCCAGCATTTT.

This clonotype was detected ten times or more. V gene TRBV6-1 combines with J gene TRBJ2-3, with TRBD1 matching over 8 bases. V lost 6 bases, J lost 5 bases, and 7 bases stayed unmatched. The germline V gene has CDR1 MNHNS and CDR2 SASEGT. The CDR3 has 14 amino acids. The CDR3 protein is CASRNTGGIDTQYF. CDR3 bases: TGTGCCAGCAGGAACACAGGGGGGATAGATACGCAGTATTTT.